The 5 T cell receptor beta chains in this list originate from one sample, sequenced in a study of T cell changes during pregnancy in multiple sclerosis. The data were produced by immunoSEQ multiplex PCR, yet TCRdb's version contains in-frame clones alone and is incomplete. Of 55,000 to 75,000 clones in the sample, 91% were seen once. This specimen consisted of peripheral blood, obtained after pregnancy. These receptors all come from a female donor in good health, enrolled as a control in a pregnancy study.

The gene calls are TRBV5-4 and TRBJ1-3; D possibly corresponds to TRBD1 (6 bases). The CDR3 has 15 residues. V lost 5 bases, J lost 4 bases, and 16 bases lay in between. Germline-derived CDR1 and CDR2 are SGHNT and YYREEE (reference sequence). The CDR3 coding sequence is TGTGCCAGCAGGCACAGGGAATCTTCAGGAAACACCATATATTTT. It codes for CASRHRESSGNTIYF.

The rearrangement uses TRBV6-5 and TRBJ1-6; D perhaps matches TRBD1 (5 bases). This CDR3 comprises 15 residues. CDR1 is MNHEY, CDR2 SVGAGI, per germline. V lost 6 bases and J lost 7, with 16 bases in between. CDR3 amino acids: CASSRQTVPNSPLHF. The CDR3 DNA follows: TGTGCCAGCAGCCGACAGACAGTGCCCAATTCACCCCTCCACTTT.

The V call is TRBV5-5, the J call TRBJ1-2; TRBD1 matches 10 bases. V shed 0 bases, J shed 4 bases, and the junction held 6 bases outside the gene matches. Per germline, CDR1 SGHKS and CDR2 YYEKEE (reference sequence). The length of the CDR3 is 16 residues. CDR3 nucleotide sequence: TGTGCCAGCAGCTTGGGACAGGGGGCGTCGAGCTATGGCTACACCTTC. This translates into CASSLGQGASSYGYTF.

This clone was recorded once. V gene TRBV7-2 combines with J gene TRBJ2-5; D is possibly TRBD2 (6 bases). Between the trimmed V and J ends, which lost 1 base and 7 bases, there was a span of 13 bases. The CDR3 covers 14 residues. Germline V gene lookup returns CDR1 SGHTA and CDR2 FQGNSA. The CDR3: CASSLDRLVGTQYF. The CDR3, as DNA: TGTGCCAGCAGCTTAGACAGACTAGTAGGGACCCAGTACTTC.

The V call is TRBV7-3, the J call TRBJ2-2, with a tentative D call TRBD1 (6 bases). Trimming took off 2 bases at V and 15 bases at J, with 10 bases between the two ends. The germline V gene encodes CDR1 SGHTA and CDR2 FQGTGA. The length of the CDR3 is 11 residues. CDR3 region: CASSLVTGLFF. CDR3 DNA sequence: TGTGCCAGCAGCTTAGTTACAGGGTTGTTTTTT. The full variable domain, completed using reference TRBV7-3 and TRBJ2-2, is GAGVSQTPSNKVTEKGKYVELRCDPISGHTALYWYRQSLGQGPEFLIYFQGTGAADDSGLPNDRFFAVRPEGSVSTLKIQRTERGDSAVYLCASSLVTGLFFGEGSRLTVL.